This T cell receptor (beta chain) is drawn from a study of beta chain features in type 1 diabetes. Looked up from germline, CDR1 is SGHVS and CDR2 is FNYEAQ. Trimming cost V 4 bases and J 1 base, with 8 bases left between them. CDR3 length: 14 amino acids. Study-level findings and limits: Fewer junction insertions and more nucleotide deletions appeared in type 1 diabetes patients.

Populations isolated by sorting all had purity greater than 95%. This clone was observed a handful of times. As yet, its antigen is unknown. Expressed TCRB transcripts were sequenced after all isolated RNA was converted to cDNA. TCRdb's table, derived via immunoSEQ multiplex PCR, lists solely in-frame clones and lacks some. The sample has hundreds of thousands of clones, around 28% seen once. Sample: naive CD4+ T cells from blood. The source is a man aged 18 to 35 in good health. The chain couples TRBV7-6 to TRBJ2-1, with no clear D. The CDR3 DNA follows: TGTGCCAGCAGCTCTACGAGATCCTACAATGAGCAGTTCTTC. Translated: CASSSTRSYNEQFF.